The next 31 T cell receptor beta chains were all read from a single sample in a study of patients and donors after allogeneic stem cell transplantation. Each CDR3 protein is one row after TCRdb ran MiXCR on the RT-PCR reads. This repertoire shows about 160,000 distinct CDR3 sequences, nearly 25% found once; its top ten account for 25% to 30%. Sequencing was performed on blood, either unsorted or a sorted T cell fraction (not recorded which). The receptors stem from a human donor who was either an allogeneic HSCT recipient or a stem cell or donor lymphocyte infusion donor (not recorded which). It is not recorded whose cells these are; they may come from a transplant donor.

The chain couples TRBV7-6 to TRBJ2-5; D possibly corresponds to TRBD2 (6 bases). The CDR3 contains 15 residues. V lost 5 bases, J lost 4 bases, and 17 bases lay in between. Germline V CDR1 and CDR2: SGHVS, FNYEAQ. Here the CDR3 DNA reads TGTGCCAGCAGCGCTTTATCCGGGAGAGGAGAGACCCAGTACTTC. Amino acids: CASSALSGRGETQYF.

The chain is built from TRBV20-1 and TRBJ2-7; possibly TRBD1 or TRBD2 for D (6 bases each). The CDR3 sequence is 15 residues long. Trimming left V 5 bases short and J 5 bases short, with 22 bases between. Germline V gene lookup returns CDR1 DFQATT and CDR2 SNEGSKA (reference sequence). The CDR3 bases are TGCAGTGCTTCCCCCGGGGGACATTCTGCTAACGAGCAGTACTTC. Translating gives CSASPGGHSANEQYF.

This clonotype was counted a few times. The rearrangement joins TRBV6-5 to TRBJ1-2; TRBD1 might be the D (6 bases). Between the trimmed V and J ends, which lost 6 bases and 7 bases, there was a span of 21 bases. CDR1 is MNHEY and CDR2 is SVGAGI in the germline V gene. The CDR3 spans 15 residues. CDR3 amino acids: CASSNDRPALSGYTF. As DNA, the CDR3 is TGTGCCAGCAGCAACGACAGGCCCGCGCTTTCTGGCTACACCTTC.

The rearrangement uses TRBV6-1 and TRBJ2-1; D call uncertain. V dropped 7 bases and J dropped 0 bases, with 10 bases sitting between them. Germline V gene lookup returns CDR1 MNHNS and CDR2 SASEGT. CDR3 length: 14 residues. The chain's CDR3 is CASKVFSSYNEQFF. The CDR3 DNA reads TGTGCCAGCAAAGTCTTCAGCTCCTACAATGAGCAGTTCTTC.

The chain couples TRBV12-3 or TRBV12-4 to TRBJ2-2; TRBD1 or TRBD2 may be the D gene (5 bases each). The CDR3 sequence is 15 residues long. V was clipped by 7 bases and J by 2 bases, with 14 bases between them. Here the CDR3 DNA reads TGTGCCAGCATGCTTGGGGGATTCAACACCGGGGAGCTGTTTTTT. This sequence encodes CASMLGGFNTGELFF.

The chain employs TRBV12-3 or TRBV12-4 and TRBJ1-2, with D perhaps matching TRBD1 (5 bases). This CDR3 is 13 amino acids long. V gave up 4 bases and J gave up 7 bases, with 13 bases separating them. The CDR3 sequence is CASSYVPQGGYTF. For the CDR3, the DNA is TGTGCCAGCAGTTACGTCCCGCAGGGTGGCTACACCTTC.

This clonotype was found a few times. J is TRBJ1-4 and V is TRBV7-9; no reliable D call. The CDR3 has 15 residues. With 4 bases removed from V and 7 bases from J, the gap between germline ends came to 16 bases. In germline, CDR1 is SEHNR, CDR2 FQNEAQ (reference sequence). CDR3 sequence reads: CASSSARLYGEKLFF. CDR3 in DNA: TGTGCCAGCAGCTCAGCGAGGCTTTATGGTGAAAAACTGTTTTTT.

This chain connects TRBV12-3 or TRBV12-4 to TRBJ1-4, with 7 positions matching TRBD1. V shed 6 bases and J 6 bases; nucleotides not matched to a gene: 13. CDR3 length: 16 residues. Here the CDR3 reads CASRSGTAVWDEKLFF. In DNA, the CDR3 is TGTGCCAGCAGATCCGGGACAGCGGTGTGGGATGAAAAACTGTTTTTT.

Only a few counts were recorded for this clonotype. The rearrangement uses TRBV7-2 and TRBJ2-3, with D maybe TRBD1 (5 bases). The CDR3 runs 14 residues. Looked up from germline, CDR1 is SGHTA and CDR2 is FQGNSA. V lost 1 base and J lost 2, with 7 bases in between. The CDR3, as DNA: TGTGCCAGCAGCTTAGTCAGGGACACAGATACGCAGTATTTT. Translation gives CASSLVRDTDTQYF.

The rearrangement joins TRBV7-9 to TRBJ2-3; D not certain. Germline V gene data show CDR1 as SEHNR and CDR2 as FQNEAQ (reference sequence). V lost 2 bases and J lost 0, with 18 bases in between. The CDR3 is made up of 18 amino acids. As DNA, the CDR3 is TGTGCCAGCAGCTTAAGTCGGTGGAGCGTCTCTAGCACAGATACGCAGTATTTT. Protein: CASSLSRWSVSSTDTQYF.

Here the CDR3 reads CASSPPGTALLSYTF. CDR3 nucleotide sequence: TGTGCCAGCTCACCACCGGGGACAGCACTTCTCAGCTACACCTTC. V usage is TRBV18 and J usage is TRBJ1-2; 7 bases line up with TRBD1. The junction had 10 bases not matched to a gene; V was cut back by 0 bases and J by 9 bases. Germline V gene data show CDR1 as KGHSH and CDR2 as LQKENI. The length of the CDR3 is 15 residues.

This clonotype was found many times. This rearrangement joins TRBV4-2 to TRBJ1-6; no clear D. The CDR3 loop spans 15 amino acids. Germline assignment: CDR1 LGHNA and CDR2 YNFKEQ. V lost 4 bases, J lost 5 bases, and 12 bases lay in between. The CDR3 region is CASSPQSGNNSPLHF. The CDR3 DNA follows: TGTGCCAGCAGCCCACAATCGGGGAATAATTCACCCCTCCACTTT.

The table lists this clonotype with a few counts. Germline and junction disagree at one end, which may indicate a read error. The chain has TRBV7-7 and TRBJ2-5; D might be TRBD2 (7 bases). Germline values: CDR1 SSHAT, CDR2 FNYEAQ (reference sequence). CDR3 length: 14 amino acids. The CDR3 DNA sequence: TGTGCTAGCAGCCCTACTGGGGGGGCAGAGACCCAGTACTTC. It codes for CASSPTGGAETQYF.

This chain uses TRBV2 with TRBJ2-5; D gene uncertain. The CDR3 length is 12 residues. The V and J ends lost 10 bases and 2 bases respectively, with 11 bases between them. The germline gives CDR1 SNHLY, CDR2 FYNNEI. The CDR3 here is CATDGEQETQYF. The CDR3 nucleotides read TGTGCCACCGATGGGGAACAAGAGACCCAGTACTTC.

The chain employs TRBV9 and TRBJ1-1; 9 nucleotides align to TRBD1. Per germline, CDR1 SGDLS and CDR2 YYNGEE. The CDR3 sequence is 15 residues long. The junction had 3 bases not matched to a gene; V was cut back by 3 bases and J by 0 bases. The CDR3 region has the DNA TGTGCCAGCAGCGCGGACAGGGGACTGAACACTGAAGCTTTCTTT. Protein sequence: CASSADRGLNTEAFF. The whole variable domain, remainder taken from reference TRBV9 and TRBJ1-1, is DSGVTQTPKHLITATGQRVTLRCSPRSGDLSVYWYQQSLDQGLQFLIQYYNGEERAKGNILERFSAQQFPDLHSELNLSSLELGDSALYFCASSADRGLNTEAFFGQGTRLTVV.

CDR3 region: CASNGQGTDTQYF. The CDR3 DNA sequence: TGTGCCAGCAACGGACAGGGTACAGATACGCAGTATTTT. This chain joins TRBV12-3 or TRBV12-4 and TRBJ2-3; the match to TRBD1 covers 8 bases. The junction had 3 bases not matched to a gene; V was cut back by 7 bases and J by 3 bases. The CDR3 length is 13 residues.

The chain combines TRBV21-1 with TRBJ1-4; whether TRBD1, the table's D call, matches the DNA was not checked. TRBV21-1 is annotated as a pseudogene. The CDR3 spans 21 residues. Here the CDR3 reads CASSKVGVSGEFEATNEKLFF. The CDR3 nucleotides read TGTGCCAGCAGCAAAGTAGGGGTTTCGGGGGAGTTCGAAGCAACTAATGAAAAACTGTTTTTT.

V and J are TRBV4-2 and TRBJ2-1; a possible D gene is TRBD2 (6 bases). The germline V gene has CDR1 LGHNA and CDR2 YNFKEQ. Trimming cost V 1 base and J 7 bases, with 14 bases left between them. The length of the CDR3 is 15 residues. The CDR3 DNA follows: TGTGCCAGCAGCCAAGTTGAGGAGGGGCCGAATGAGCAGTTCTTC. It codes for CASSQVEEGPNEQFF.

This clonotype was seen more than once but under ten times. This chain's CDR3 is CASSQDPAPYNEQFF. Written as DNA, the CDR3 is TGCGCCAGCAGCCAAGACCCGGCACCCTACAATGAGCAGTTCTTC. The chain employs TRBV4-1 and TRBJ2-1; D is unclear. The length of the CDR3 is 15 residues. Trimming shortened V by 0 bases and J by 2 bases, and 8 bases separated the two germline ends. Germline V lookup: CDR1 MGHRA, CDR2 YSYEKL.

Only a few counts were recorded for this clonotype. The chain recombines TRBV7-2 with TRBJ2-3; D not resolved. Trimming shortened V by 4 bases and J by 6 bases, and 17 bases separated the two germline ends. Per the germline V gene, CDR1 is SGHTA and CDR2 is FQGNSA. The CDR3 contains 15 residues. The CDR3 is CASSSEPGRMDTQYF. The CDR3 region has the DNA TGTGCCAGCAGCTCAGAGCCGGGCAGGATGGATACGCAGTATTTT. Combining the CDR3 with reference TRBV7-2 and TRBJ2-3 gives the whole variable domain GAGVSQSPSNKVTEKGKDVELRCDPISGHTALYWYRQSLGQGLEFLIYFQGNSAPDKSGLPSDRFSAERTGGSVSTLTIQRTQQEDSAVYLCASSSEPGRMDTQYFGPGTRLTVL.

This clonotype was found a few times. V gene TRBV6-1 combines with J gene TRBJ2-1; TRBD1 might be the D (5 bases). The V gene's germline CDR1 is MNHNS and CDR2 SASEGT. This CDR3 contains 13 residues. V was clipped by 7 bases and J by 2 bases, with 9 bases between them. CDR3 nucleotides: TGTGCCAGCACCGTGGGGCCCTACAATGAGCAGTTCTTC. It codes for CASTVGPYNEQFF.

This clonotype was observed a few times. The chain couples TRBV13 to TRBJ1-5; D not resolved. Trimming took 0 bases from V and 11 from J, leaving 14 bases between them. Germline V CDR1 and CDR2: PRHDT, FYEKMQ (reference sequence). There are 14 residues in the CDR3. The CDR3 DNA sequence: TGTGCCAGCAGCTTAGGGCAGGAGCGAGCGTCCCAGCATTTT. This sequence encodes CASSLGQERASQHF.

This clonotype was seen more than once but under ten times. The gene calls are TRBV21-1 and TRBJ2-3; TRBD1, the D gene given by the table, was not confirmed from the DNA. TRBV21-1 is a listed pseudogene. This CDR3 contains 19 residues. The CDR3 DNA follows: TGTGCCAGCAGCAATGATCCTACCGGGACCCCCAGGCGCACAGATACGCAGTATTTT. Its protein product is CASSNDPTGTPRRTDTQYF.

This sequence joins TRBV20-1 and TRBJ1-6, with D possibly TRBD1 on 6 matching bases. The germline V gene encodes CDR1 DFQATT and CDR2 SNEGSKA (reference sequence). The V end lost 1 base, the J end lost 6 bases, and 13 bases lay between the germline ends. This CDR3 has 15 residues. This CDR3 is CSARASLGGNSPLHF. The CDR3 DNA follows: TGCAGTGCTAGAGCAAGTCTAGGGGGTAATTCACCCCTCCACTTT.

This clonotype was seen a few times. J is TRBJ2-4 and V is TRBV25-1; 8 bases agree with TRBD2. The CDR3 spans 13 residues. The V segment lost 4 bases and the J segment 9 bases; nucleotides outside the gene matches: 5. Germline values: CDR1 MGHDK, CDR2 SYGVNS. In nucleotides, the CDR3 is TGTGCCAGCAGTGGGACGGGGGGGAGCATTCAGTACTTC. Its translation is CASSGTGGSIQYF.

The CDR3: CASRDSDTGELFF. Here the CDR3 DNA reads TGCGCCAGCAGGGATTCGGACACCGGGGAGCTGTTTTTT. The chain joins TRBV5-1 to TRBJ2-2, with D unclear. V was clipped by 5 bases and J by 3 bases, with 8 bases between them. The length of the CDR3 is 13 residues. CDR1 and CDR2 from the germline V gene are SGHRS and YFSETQ.

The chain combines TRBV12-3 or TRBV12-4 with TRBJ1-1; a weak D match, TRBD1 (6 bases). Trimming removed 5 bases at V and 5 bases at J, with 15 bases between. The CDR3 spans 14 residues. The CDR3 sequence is CASSPAGAGTEAFF. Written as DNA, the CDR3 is TGTGCCAGCAGTCCCGCGGGGGCTGGGACTGAAGCTTTCTTT.

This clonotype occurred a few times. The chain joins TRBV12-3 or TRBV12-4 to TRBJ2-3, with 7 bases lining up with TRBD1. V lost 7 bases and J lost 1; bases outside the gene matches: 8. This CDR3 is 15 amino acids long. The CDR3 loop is CASNIGQARTDTQYF. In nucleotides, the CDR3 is TGTGCCAGCAACATAGGACAGGCCCGCACAGATACGCAGTATTTT.

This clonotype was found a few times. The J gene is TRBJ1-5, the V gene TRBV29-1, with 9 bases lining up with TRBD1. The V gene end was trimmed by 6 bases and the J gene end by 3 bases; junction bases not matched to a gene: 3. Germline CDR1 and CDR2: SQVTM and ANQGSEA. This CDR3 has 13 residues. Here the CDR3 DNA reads TGCAGCGTGGGACAGGGCCTCAATCAGCCCCAGCATTTT. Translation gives CSVGQGLNQPQHF.

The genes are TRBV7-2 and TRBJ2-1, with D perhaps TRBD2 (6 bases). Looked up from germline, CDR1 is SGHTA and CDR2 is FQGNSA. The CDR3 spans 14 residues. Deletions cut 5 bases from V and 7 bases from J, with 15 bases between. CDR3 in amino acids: CASSDPTGVNEQFF. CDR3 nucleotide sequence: TGTGCCAGCAGCGATCCCACGGGAGTAAATGAGCAGTTCTTC.

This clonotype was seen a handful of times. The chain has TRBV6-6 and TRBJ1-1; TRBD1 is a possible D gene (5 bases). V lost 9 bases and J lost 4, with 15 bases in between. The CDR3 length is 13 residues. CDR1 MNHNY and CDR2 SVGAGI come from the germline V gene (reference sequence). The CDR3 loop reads CASTYGGGTEAFF. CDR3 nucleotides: TGTGCCAGTACCTATGGGGGGGGCACTGAAGCTTTCTTT.